This passage covers 18 T cell receptor beta chains from one sample sequenced in a study of PD-L1 blockade in urothelial cancer (dated by TCRdb to 2017 to 2019). The time point label for this specimen denotes: peripheral blood 6 weeks after treatment start. The library was prepared using the immunoSEQ multiplex PCR assay. TCRdb retrieved this table from immuneACCESS and kept in-frame rearrangements only. Not all clones are present; in checked studies, unresolved V genes account for under half, and no reason is known for the remainder. A total of 66,000 or so clones appear in this sample, around nine tenths of them only once. Approximately 10% of the sample is taken by the ten largest. The specimen comprised PBMCs, sampled around atezolizumab (anti-PD-L1) treatment. The source is a man aged 55 to 70 with urothelial cancer.

The rearrangement links TRBV27 to TRBJ2-5; a possible D gene is TRBD2 (7 bases). Germline-derived CDR1 and CDR2 are MNHEY and SMNVEV (reference sequence). The V end lost 7 bases, the J end lost 5 bases, and 14 bases lay between the germline ends. The CDR3 is 13 residues long. The CDR3, as DNA: TGTGCCAGCAAGCACGGGGGGCTGGAGACCCAGTACTTC. This translates into CASKHGGLETQYF.

The gene calls are TRBV5-1 and TRBJ1-2; D is ambiguous. This CDR3 has 12 residues. The germline gives CDR1 SGHRS, CDR2 YFSETQ. V was pared by 5 bases and J by 2 bases, with 7 bases between. Here the CDR3 reads CASRSGNYGYTF. The CDR3 DNA sequence: TGCGCCAGCAGGTCGGGAAACTATGGCTACACCTTC.

V gene TRBV7-2 combines with J gene TRBJ2-7, with a tentative D call TRBD2 (5 bases). Trimming took 4 bases from V and 2 from J, leaving 18 bases between them. The CDR3 loop spans 16 amino acids. Germline CDR1 and CDR2: SGHTA and FQGNSA. CDR3 region: CASSSRGEAAAYEQYF. CDR3 nucleotides: TGTGCCAGCAGCTCACGTGGGGAAGCGGCGGCCTACGAGCAGTACTTC.

The chain joins TRBV25-1 to TRBJ2-2, with TRBD1 identical over 7 bases. Germline-derived CDR1 and CDR2 are MGHDK and SYGVNS. Trimming removed 0 bases from V and 3 bases from J; junction bases left unmatched: 7. This CDR3 comprises 17 residues. The CDR3 bases are TGTGCCAGCAGTGAATATTGGGACAGCCCCGACACCGGGGAGCTGTTTTTT. Its translation is CASSEYWDSPDTGELFF.

V usage is TRBV2 and J usage is TRBJ2-3; TRBD2 might be the D (6 bases). This CDR3 contains 15 residues. Germline values: CDR1 SNHLY, CDR2 FYNNEI. Between the trimmed V and J ends, which lost 6 bases and 2 bases, there was a span of 15 bases. The DNA of the CDR3 is TGTGCCAGCAGCGTACGGGAGCTCACCACAGATACGCAGTATTTT. This translates into CASSVRELTTDTQYF.

This clone was counted a few times. The rearrangement links TRBV5-4 to TRBJ2-3; the match to TRBD2 covers 8 bases. V was pared by 0 bases and J by 5 bases, with 5 bases of the junction left unmatched. Germline CDR1 reads SGHNT; CDR2 reads YYREEE (reference sequence). This CDR3 spans 15 amino acids. CDR3 sequence: CASSLGGSGGDTQYF. DNA for the CDR3: TGTGCCAGCAGCTTGGGCGGGAGCGGGGGAGATACGCAGTATTTT.

This clone was recorded once. This chain uses TRBV11-2 with TRBJ2-5; no firm D call. CDR1 and CDR2 (germline): SGHAT, FQNNGV. V lost 2 bases to trimming and J lost 5 bases, with 3 bases between them. This CDR3 is 11 amino acids long. The CDR3 region has the DNA TGTGCCAGCAGCTTACGGGAGACCCAGTACTTC. This encodes CASSLRETQYF.

This chain joins TRBV19 and TRBJ1-2; possibly TRBD1 for D (5 bases). Deletions cut 1 base from V and 7 bases from J, with 16 bases between. The V gene's germline CDR1 is LNHDA and CDR2 SQIVND (reference sequence). The CDR3 has 15 amino acids. The CDR3, as DNA: TGTGCCAGTAGTATAGGTAGAAGGACAAAGGGTGGCTACACCTTC. It encodes CASSIGRRTKGGYTF.

This clone has only one observation. The chain links TRBV7-2 to TRBJ1-1; TRBD1 matches 7 bases. In germline, CDR1 is SGHTA, CDR2 FQGNSA. V shed 6 bases and J 6 bases; nucleotides not matched to a gene: 4. There are 12 residues in the CDR3. Here the CDR3 DNA reads TGTGCCAGCAGACGGGACAGATCTGAAGCTTTCTTT. Translated, it gives CASRRDRSEAFF.

The chain couples TRBV7-6 to TRBJ2-3, with 8 bases aligning to TRBD2. The germline CDR1 and CDR2 sequences are SGHVS and FNYEAQ. The CDR3 sequence is 14 residues long. The V gene end was trimmed by 4 bases and the J gene end by 1 base; junction bases not matched to a gene: 1. The CDR3 here is CASSSGLGTDTQYF. The CDR3 nucleotides read TGTGCCAGCAGCTCGGGACTAGGCACAGATACGCAGTATTTT.

The chain joins TRBV6-6 to TRBJ2-3, with unresolved D. The CDR3 consists of 16 residues. The germline CDR1 and CDR2 sequences are MNHNY and SVGAGI (reference sequence). V shed 2 bases and J shed 0 bases, with 12 bases lying between them. In DNA form, the CDR3 reads TGTGCCAGCAGTTACGGCACATACTATAGCACAGATACGCAGTATTTT. Translated, it gives CASSYGTYYSTDTQYF.

The CDR3 reads CASSSQGLNEQFF. The CDR3 coding sequence is TGTGCCAGCAGTAGCCAGGGTCTGAATGAGCAGTTCTTC. This chain joins TRBV2 and TRBJ2-1, with a possible D match to TRBD1 (5 bases). Per germline, CDR1 SNHLY and CDR2 FYNNEI. Trimming removed 5 bases from V and 7 bases from J, with 12 bases in between. The CDR3 is 13 residues long.

The chain combines TRBV9 with TRBJ2-5; 9 bases match TRBD2. The CDR3 has 17 residues. In germline, CDR1 is SGDLS, CDR2 YYNGEE. V was pared by 0 bases and J by 0 bases, with 6 bases of the junction left unmatched. The CDR3 loop reads CASSVATTSGNQETQYF. CDR3 coding DNA: TGTGCCAGCAGCGTAGCTACGACTAGCGGTAACCAAGAGACCCAGTACTTC.

The chain recombines TRBV7-6 with TRBJ1-1; no definite D call. The V gene lost 2 bases and the J gene lost 7 bases, with 14 bases spanning the gap. From germline, CDR1 is SGHVS and CDR2 FNYEAQ. CDR3 length: 14 amino acids. In DNA form, the CDR3 reads TGTGCCAGCAGCTTACGGTCCCTTGGTCTTGAAGCTTTCTTT. This sequence encodes CASSLRSLGLEAFF.

In its sample, this clone was seen a few times. This chain joins TRBV4-2 and TRBJ1-5; D remains unclear. The germline CDR1 and CDR2 sequences are LGHNA and YNFKEQ. Deletions cut 3 bases from V and 3 bases from J, with 3 bases between. The CDR3 has 12 amino acids. In nucleotides, the CDR3 is TGTGCCAGCAGCCACCTCAATCAGCCCCAGCATTTT. Encoded protein: CASSHLNQPQHF.

The rearrangement joins TRBV6-1 to TRBJ1-5; 8 nucleotides agree with TRBD1. Germline V gives CDR1 MNHNS, CDR2 SASEGT. The V and J ends lost 5 bases and 4 bases, in that order; junction bases with no gene match: 7. The CDR3 extends over 15 amino acids. CDR3 in DNA: TGTGCCAGCAGTCAAGGGACAGGCTCAAATCAGCCCCAGCATTTT. It is translated as CASSQGTGSNQPQHF.

The rearrangement links TRBV7-6 to TRBJ2-7, with 16 bases that match TRBD2. CDR1 and CDR2 from the germline V gene are SGHVS and FNYEAQ. The CDR3 consists of 15 residues. The junction had 6 bases not matched to a gene; V was cut back by 6 bases and J by 7 bases. Written as DNA, the CDR3 is TGTGCCAGCAGTCCGGGACTAGCGGGAGGGCCTGAGCAGTACTTC. This gives the protein CASSPGLAGGPEQYF.

This sequence joins TRBV10-3 and TRBJ1-1; 8 nucleotides line up with TRBD1. Losses at the gene ends were 10 bases for V and 1 base for J; bases not matched to a gene: 14. In germline, CDR1 is ENHRY, CDR2 SYGVKD. The CDR3 is made up of 16 amino acids. The CDR3 DNA is TGTGCCACAGAACCGACCAGGACAGGGCCGAACACTGAAGCTTTCTTT. It yields the protein CATEPTRTGPNTEAFF.